This T cell receptor (beta chain) was observed in a study of blood T cell repertoires in COVID-19. Germline V CDR1 and CDR2: WSHSY, SAAADI. The CDR3 sequence is 15 residues long. V gave up 6 bases and J gave up 7 bases, with 16 bases separating them. Assay: immunoSEQ multiplex PCR; the TCRdb copy retains only in-frame clones and omits some. The sample records over 50,000 clones, roughly nine tenths being singletons. This rearrangement joins TRBV10-2 to TRBJ1-6; tentatively, D is TRBD1 (5 bases). This clonotype originated in a woman in her fifties or sixties with active or convalescent COVID-19. Sequences were obtained from peripheral blood. CDR3 sequence: CASRDWTIGNSPLHF. DNA for the CDR3: TGCGCCAGCAGGGATTGGACAATAGGAAATTCACCCCTCCACTTT.